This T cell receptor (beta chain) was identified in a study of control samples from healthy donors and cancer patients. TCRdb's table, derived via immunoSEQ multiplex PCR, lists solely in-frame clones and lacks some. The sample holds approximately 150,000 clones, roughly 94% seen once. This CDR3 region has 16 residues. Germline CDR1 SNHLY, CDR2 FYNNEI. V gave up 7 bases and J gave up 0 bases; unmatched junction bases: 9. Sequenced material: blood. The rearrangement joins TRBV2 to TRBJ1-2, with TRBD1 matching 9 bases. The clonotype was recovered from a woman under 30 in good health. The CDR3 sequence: CASTPGQGLANYGYTF. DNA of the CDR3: TGTGCCAGCACCCCGGGACAGGGTCTCGCTAACTATGGCTACACCTTC. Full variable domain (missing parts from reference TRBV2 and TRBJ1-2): EPEVTQTPSHQVTQMGQEVILRCVPISNHLYFYWYRQILGQKVEFLVSFYNNEISEKSEIFDDQFSVERPDGSNFTLKIRSTKLEDSAMYFCASTPGQGLANYGYTFGSGTRLTVV.